One T cell receptor beta chain is described in this entry. This clonotype has at least ten counts. Its cognate antigen has yet to be identified. No much larger clone exists at a distance of one base, and base qualities are not known. The protocol used for the library was RACE. The sequencing machine was a NextSeq 500. Library preparation attached unique molecular identifiers to individual cDNA molecules for quantitative, reproducible TCR counting. From each blood RNA sample, both TCR alpha and TCR beta chains were sequenced. The original methods were these. The median number of TCRs per sample was approximately 98,000, ranging from 23,224 to 690,600. The Decombinator software suite was used to annotate V, J and CDR3 in the TCR reads. For PS versus PT1 abundance plots, all samples were subsampled to the same number of TCRs (28,000). Expanded TCRs were defined as absent before sensitization and observed at least eight times at the 2-week time point. The raw public reads went through TCRdb reprocessing: fastp at Q25, MiXCR clone calling, in-frame beta chains kept. Duplicate CDR3 protein sequences are folded into a single record with the most common DNA and genes. The V and J calls, along with clone size, are taken from TCRdb and not from the paper's own processing. The sample table lists roughly 84,000 distinct CDR3 sequences, about 10% of them with a count of one. The top ten hold around 5% of the sample.

The source of the sample is a study of human T cells and chemical hapten exposure listed by TCRdb under 2021. Describing the broader study: For sensitization, 2% DPC in acetone was applied to a roughly 2 cm by roughly 2 cm area of upper inner arm skin. Most of the patients in the cohort were female, and the cohort covered alopecia areata with under or over 50% scalp involvement, alopecia totalis and alopecia universalis. Throughout the approximately 23-week study period, patients were also given weekly therapeutic DPC doses on the scalp. Some 29 alopecia patients gave blood for TCR sequencing at one to four time points (pre-sensitization, 2, 6 and 24 weeks). Blood was sampled from patients pre-sensitization (week 0) and at 2, 6 and about 24 weeks after DPC sensitization. In alopecia patients, the study followed how the peripheral blood TCR repertoire changed in vivo over primary and secondary sensitization to diphenylcyclopropenone (DPC), a hapten. Libraries were combined into a pool for sequencing, and differences in TCR yield between samples came mainly from small differences in library volumes within the pool. Patch testing on the upper back used Finn chambers containing 0.01% DPC, with scoring done after 6 days according to International Contact Dermatitis Research Group standards. On the study overall, not on this receptor specifically: DPC sensitization did not change the number of TCRs with a frequency above 1 in 1000, and there was no evidence of changes in global repertoire structure. The number of PT1 expanded TCRs positively correlated with patch test score, significant at thresholds 8, 16 and 32 but not 4. Repeated subsampling changed both the strength of the expansion versus patch-test correlation and the threshold at which the correlation became significant. Significantly more large CDR3 similarity clusters were formed by expanded TCRs than by pre-sensitization or healthy control sets, consistent with antigen-driven responses. Because all patients had alopecia, a presumed autoimmune disease, the immune response of the patients might differ from that of healthy individuals.

The junction shows trimming of 7 bases on V and 1 base on J, plus 7 bases between the germline ends. Its CDR3 holds 12 amino acids, cysteine through phenylalanine. Kept here is only the CDR3 DNA, which spans 36 bases and is read in frame from base 1. Looking up the germline V gene (reference sequence) yields CDR1 DFQATT and CDR2 SNEGSKA. The time point label of this sample denotes: patch test 2, 6 weeks after DPC sensitization. Taken with the paper, the label for treatment or condition translates to: therapeutic diphenylcyclopropenone sensitization with weekly scalp DPC. At each patch-test visit, blood was drawn before the patch test was applied. Eligible patients were aged 18 to 70, diagnosed with alopecia, deemed suitable for DPC therapy, and excluded if pregnant. Total RNA was extracted from unfractionated whole blood that had been collected in Tempus Blood RNA tubes.

This sequence uses TRBV20-1 and TRBJ1-4, with the D gene call left open. This TCR derives from a woman between 45 and 65 years old with alopecia areata. Some clones in this sample may be carry-over from other donors' samples. Sequenced here: whole blood, sampled in connection with sensitization to the hapten diphenylcyclopropenone (DPC). The DNA sequence follows: TGCAGTGTTCCGGGAACTAATGAAAAACTGTTTTTT. Translated, it gives CSVPGTNEKLFF.